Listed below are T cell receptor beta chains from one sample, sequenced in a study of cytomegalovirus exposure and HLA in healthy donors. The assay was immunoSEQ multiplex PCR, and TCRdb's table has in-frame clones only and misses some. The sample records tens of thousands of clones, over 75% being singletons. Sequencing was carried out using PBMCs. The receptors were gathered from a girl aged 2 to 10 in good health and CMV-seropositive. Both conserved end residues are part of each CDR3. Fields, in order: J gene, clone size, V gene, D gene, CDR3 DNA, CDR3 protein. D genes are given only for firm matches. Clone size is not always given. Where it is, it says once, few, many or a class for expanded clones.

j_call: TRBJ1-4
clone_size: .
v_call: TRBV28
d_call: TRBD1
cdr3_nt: TGTGCCAGCATTCCTCAAGGGACAGCAAATGAAAAACTGTTTTTT
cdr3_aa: CASIPQGTANEKLFF

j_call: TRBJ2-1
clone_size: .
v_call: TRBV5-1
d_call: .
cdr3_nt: TGCGCCAGTTCCTCTCGCTCCTACAATGAGCAGTTCTTC
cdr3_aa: CASSSRSYNEQFF

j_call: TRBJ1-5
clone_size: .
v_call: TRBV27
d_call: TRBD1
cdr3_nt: TGTGCCAGCAGTCCATGGACAGGCGGCAATCAGCCCCAGCATTTT
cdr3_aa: CASSPWTGGNQPQHF

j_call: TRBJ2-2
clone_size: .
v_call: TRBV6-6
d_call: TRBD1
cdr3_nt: TGTGCCAGCAGTTATTACGGGACAGGGGGCGCCGGGGAGCTGTTTTTT
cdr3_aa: CASSYYGTGGAGELFF

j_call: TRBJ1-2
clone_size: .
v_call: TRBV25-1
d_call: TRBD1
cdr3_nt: TGTGCCAGCAGTGAATCGCCGGGACAGGGAGGCCGTGGCCACACCTTC
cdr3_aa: CASSESPGQGGRGHTF

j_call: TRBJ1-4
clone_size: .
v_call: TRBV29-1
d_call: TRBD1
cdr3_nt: TGCAGCGTGGCGACGGGACAGGCAGGCAAACTGTTTTTT
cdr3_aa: CSVATGQAGKLFF

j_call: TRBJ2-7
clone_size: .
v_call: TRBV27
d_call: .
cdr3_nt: TGTGCCAGCAGTTCTACCTACGAGCAGTACTTC
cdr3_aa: CASSSTYEQYF

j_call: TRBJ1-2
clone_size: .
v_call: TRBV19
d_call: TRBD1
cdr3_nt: TGTGCCAGTAGCCCTGGACAGGTGGCATATGGCTACACCTTC
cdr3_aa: CASSPGQVAYGYTF

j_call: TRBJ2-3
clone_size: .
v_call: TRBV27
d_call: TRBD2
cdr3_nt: TGTGCCAGCAGTCCCCGGACTAGCGGGAGAAGGACAGATACGCAGTATTTT
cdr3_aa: CASSPRTSGRRTDTQYF

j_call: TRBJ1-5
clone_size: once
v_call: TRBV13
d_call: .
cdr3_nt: TGTGCCAGCAGCTCCCGGTCAGGGGCAAATCAGCCCCAGCATTTT
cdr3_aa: CASSSRSGANQPQHF

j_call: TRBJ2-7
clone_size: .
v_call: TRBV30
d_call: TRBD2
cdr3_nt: TGTGCCTGGAGTCGAGGGCTAGCGGAAGGACCCGAGCAGTACTTC
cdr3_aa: CAWSRGLAEGPEQYF

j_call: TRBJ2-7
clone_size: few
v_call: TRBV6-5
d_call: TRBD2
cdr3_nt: TGTGCCAGCAGTTACACCATAGCGGGAGGCTCCTACGAGCAGTACTTC
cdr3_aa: CASSYTIAGGSYEQYF

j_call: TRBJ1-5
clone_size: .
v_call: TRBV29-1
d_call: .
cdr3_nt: TGCAGCGTTGGGGGGGGCCACGATCAGCCCCAGCATTTT
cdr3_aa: CSVGGGHDQPQHF

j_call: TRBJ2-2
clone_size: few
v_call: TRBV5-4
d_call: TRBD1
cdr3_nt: TGTGCCAGCAGCTTGGACAGGGGGCGAACCGGGGAGCTGTTTTTT
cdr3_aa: CASSLDRGRTGELFF

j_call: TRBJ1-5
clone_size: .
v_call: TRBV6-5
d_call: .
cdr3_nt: TGTGCCAGCAGTTTGACACAGGGCAGCAATCAGCCCCAGCATTTT
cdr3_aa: CASSLTQGSNQPQHF

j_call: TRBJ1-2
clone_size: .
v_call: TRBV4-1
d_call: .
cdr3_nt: TGCGCCAGCAGCCAGGCAGGGAATGGCTATGGCTACACCTTC
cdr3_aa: CASSQAGNGYGYTF

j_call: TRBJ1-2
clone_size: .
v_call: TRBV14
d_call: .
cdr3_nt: TGTGCCAGCAGCCAAGATGGCAGGGCTTATGGCTACACCTTC
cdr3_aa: CASSQDGRAYGYTF

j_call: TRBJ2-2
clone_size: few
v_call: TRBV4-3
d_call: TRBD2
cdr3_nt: TGCGCCAGCAGCCAGACCGGGACTAGCGGCACCGGGGAGCTGTTTTTT
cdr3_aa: CASSQTGTSGTGELFF

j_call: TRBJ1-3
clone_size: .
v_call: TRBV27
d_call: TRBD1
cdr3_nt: TGTGCCAGCAGTCTCACGACAGGGATCTCTGGAAACACCATATATTTT
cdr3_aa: CASSLTTGISGNTIYF

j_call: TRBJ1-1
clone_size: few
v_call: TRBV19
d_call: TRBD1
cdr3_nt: TGTGCCAGTAGTATAGACTACGACAGGGCGGCTGAAGCTTTCTTT
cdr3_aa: CASSIDYDRAAEAFF

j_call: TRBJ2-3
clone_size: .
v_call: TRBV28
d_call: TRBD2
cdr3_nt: TGTGCCAGCAGTTTTGGCACGGGAGGAAGGGGTACGCAGTATTTT
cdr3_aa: CASSFGTGGRGTQYF

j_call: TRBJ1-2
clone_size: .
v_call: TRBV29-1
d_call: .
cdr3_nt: TGCAGCGTCCAGCCCCGAGGGTCCGCTATAAGCTACACCTTC
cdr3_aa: CSVQPRGSAISYTF

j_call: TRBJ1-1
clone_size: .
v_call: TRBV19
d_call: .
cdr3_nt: TGTGCCAGTAGCCTTCAACAGGGAATTTTTACTGAAGCTTTCTTT
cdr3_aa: CASSLQQGIFTEAFF

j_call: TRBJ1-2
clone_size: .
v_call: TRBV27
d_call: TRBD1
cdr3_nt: TGTGCCAGCAGTCTCGTTGGGACAGGGGGTAGTGGCTACACCTTC
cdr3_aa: CASSLVGTGGSGYTF

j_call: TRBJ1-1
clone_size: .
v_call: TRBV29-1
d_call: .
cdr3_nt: TGCAGCGCCTCTCCCTATTCCGCCGGCGGGCAGGACACTGAAGCTTTCTTT
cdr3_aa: CSASPYSAGGQDTEAFF

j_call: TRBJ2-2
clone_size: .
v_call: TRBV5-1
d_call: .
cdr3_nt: TGCGCCAGCAGCTTTGGGAGTGGAACCGGGGAGCTGTTTTTT
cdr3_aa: CASSFGSGTGELFF

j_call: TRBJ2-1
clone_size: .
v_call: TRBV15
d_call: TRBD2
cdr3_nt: TGTGCCACCAGCAGAGCCCGACCGACTAGCGGGAGAGAGAGTGAGCAGTTCTTC
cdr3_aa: CATSRARPTSGRESEQFF

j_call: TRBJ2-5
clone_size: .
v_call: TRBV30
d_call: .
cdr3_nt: TGTGCCTGGAGTGTAACACCCGGGGAAGAGACCCAGTACTTC
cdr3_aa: CAWSVTPGEETQYF

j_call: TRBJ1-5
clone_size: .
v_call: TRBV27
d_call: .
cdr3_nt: TGTGCCAGCAGTCTAATCTCCGGGACAACTCAGCCCCAGCATTTT
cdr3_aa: CASSLISGTTQPQHF

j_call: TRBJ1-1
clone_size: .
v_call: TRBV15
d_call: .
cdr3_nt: TGTGCCACCAGCAGAGACCGGGGGACCACTGAAGCTTTCTTT
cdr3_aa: CATSRDRGTTEAFF

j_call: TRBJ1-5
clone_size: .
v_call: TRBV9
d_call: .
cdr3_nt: TGTGCCAGCAGCGTAGTCGTGACACCTTATAGCAATCAGCCCCAGCATTTT
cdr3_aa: CASSVVVTPYSNQPQHF

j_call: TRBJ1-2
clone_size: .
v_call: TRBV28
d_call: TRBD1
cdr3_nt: TGTGCCAGCATCGAAGGAGACAGGGGATACTATGGCTACACCTTC
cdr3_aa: CASIEGDRGYYGYTF

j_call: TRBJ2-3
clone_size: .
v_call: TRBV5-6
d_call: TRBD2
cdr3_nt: TGTGCCAGCAGCTTGCCTCTAGCGGGAGTTGCAGATACGCAGTATTTT
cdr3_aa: CASSLPLAGVADTQYF

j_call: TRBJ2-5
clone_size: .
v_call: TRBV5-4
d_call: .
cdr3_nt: TGTGCCAGCAGCCCTACCGGTGGAGTGTACCAAGAGACCCAGTACTTC
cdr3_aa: CASSPTGGVYQETQYF

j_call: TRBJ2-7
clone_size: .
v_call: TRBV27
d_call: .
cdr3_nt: TGTGCCAGCAGTTTCGGCCAGGCGAGCTCCTACGAGCAGTACTTC
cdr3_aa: CASSFGQASSYEQYF

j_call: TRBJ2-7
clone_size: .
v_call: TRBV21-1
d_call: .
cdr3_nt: TGTGCCAGCAGCACCCGCTACTCACAACAGGGGGCGGCGGTCGACGAGCAGTACTTC
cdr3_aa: CASSTRYSQQGAAVDEQYF

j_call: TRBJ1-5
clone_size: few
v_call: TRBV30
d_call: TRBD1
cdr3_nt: TGTGCCTGGAGTCAGACAGGGAGACAGCCCCAGCATTTT
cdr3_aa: CAWSQTGRQPQHF

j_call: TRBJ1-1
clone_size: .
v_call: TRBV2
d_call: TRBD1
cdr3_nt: TGTGCCAGCAGGGGTCCGACAGGGAAGGGGGTTGAAGCTTTCTTT
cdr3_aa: CASRGPTGKGVEAFF

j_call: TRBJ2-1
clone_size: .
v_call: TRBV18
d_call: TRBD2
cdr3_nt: TGTGCCAGCTCAGAAGGACTAGCGGATTACAATGAGCAGTTCTTC
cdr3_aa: CASSEGLADYNEQFF

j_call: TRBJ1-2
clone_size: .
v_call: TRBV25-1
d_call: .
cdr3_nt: TGTGCCAGCAGTGAAACTGGCTATGGCTACACCTTC
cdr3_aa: CASSETGYGYTF

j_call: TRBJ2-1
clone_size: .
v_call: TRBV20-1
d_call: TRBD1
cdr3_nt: TGCAGTGCAAACAGGGGGAATGAGCAGTTCTTC
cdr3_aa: CSANRGNEQFF

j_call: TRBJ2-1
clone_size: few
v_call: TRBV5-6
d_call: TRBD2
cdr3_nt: TGTGCCAGCAGCTTGGAGGGACTAGTGGGTGAGCAGTTCTTC
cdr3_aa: CASSLEGLVGEQFF

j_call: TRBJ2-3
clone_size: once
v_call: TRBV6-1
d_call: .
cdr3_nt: TGTGCCAGCAGTGGGCGATTAGCAGGGGGGACAGATACGCAGTATTTT
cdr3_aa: CASSGRLAGGTDTQYF

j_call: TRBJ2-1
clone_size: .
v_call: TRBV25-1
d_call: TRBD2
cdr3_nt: TGTGCCAGCGTCCAGGCGGGGGGTGAGCAGTTCTTC
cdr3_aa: CASVQAGGEQFF

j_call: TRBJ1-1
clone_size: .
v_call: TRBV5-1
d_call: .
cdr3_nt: TGCGCCAGCAGACTGTGGGGCACGGGACAATTTGACACTGAAGCTTTCTTT
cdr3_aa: CASRLWGTGQFDTEAFF

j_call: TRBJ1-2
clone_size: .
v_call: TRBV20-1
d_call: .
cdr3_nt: TGCAGTGCCGAAGGGGGGGATGGCTACACCTTC
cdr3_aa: CSAEGGDGYTF

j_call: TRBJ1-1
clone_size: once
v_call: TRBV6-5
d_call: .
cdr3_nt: TGTGCCAGCAGTTACTCCCGGACAGAGAACACTGAAGCTTTCTTT
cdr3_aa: CASSYSRTENTEAFF

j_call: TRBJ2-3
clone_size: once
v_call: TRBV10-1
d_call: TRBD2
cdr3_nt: TGCGCCACGAGCAGGACTAGCGGGACTAGAAGGGATACGCAGTATTTT
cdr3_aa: CATSRTSGTRRDTQYF

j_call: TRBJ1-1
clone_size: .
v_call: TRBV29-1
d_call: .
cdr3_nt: TGCAGCGCTAGAGCACTGAACACTGAAGCTTTCTTT
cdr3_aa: CSARALNTEAFF

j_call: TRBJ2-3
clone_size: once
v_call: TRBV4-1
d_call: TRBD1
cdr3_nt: TGCGCCAGCAGCCAAGATACCGGGACAGGGTCAGATACGCAGTATTTT
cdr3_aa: CASSQDTGTGSDTQYF